A single sample gave rise to the 31 T cell receptor beta chains below, sequenced in a study of blood T cell repertoires in COVID-19. Method: immunoSEQ multiplex PCR; TCRdb's copy keeps in-frame clones and lacks some. The table lists approximately 190,000 clones, just under 85% of them singletons. Input material: peripheral blood. The origin of the receptors is a woman aged 65 to 85 with active or convalescent COVID-19.

J is TRBJ2-6 and V is TRBV9; 9 positions match TRBD2. The CDR3 runs 18 residues. The V and J ends lost 3 bases and 0 bases, in that order; junction bases with no gene match: 7. Germline V gives CDR1 SGDLS, CDR2 YYNGEE. The CDR3 here is CASSGSLAGPSGANVLTF. For the CDR3, the DNA is TGTGCCAGCAGCGGATCCCTAGCGGGGCCCTCTGGGGCCAACGTCCTGACTTTC.

The chain couples TRBV5-1 to TRBJ2-1; 12 bases agree with TRBD2. The CDR3 is 16 amino acids. Germline-derived CDR1 and CDR2 are SGHRS and YFSETQ. V gave up 4 bases and J gave up 0 bases; unmatched junction bases: 2. The DNA for the CDR3 is TGCGCCAGCAGCACGACTAGCGGGAGCTCCTACAATGAGCAGTTCTTC. It codes for CASSTTSGSSYNEQFF.

The V and J genes are TRBV19 and TRBJ1-1, with D possibly matching TRBD1 (6 bases). The CDR3 spans 13 residues. The germline V gene encodes CDR1 LNHDA and CDR2 SQIVND (reference sequence). V shed 8 bases and J shed 5 bases, with 15 bases lying between them. The CDR3, as DNA: TGTGCCAGTGTTACAGGGTCGAAGACTGAAGCTTTCTTT. Protein: CASVTGSKTEAFF.

The rearrangement joins TRBV19 to TRBJ2-7, with D possibly TRBD1 on 5 matching bases. CDR1 and CDR2 (germline): LNHDA, SQIVND (reference sequence). The CDR3 loop spans 14 amino acids. Trimming removed 3 bases from V and 7 bases from J, with 16 bases in between. The CDR3 region is CASSIVGVPSEQYF. In nucleotides, the CDR3 is TGTGCCAGTAGTATCGTAGGGGTTCCTAGTGAGCAGTACTTC.

This clone was observed a few times. In DNA, the CDR3 is TGTGCCAGCAGCTTACCCCGGGGACAGGGGGTTAATTCACCCCTCCACTTT. Translated: CASSLPRGQGVNSPLHF. The genes are TRBV11-2 and TRBJ1-6; 11 bases map to TRBD1. Germline assignment: CDR1 SGHAT and CDR2 FQNNGV. This CDR3 is 17 amino acids long. The J segment lost 6 bases and the V segment lost 2 bases, leaving 6 bases of the junction unmatched.

This chain links TRBV7-2 with TRBJ2-2, with 7 bases lining up with TRBD2. Looked up from germline, CDR1 is SGHTA and CDR2 is FQGNSA. Trimming at V came to 5 bases and at J to 3 bases, leaving 9 bases not matched to a gene. The CDR3 extends over 16 amino acids. The DNA of the CDR3 is TGTGCCAGCAGCAGAGCCGGGACTACTTACACCGGGGAGCTGTTTTTT. This encodes CASSRAGTTYTGELFF.

The chain employs TRBV10-3 and TRBJ1-1; D perhaps matches TRBD1 (5 bases). The CDR3 consists of 11 residues. Trimming took 8 bases from V and 5 from J, leaving 9 bases between them. Germline loops: CDR1 ENHRY, CDR2 SYGVKD. The chain's CDR3 is CAIQGNTEAFF. The CDR3 DNA sequence: TGTGCCATCCAGGGTAATACTGAAGCTTTCTTT.

The rearrangement links TRBV12-3 or TRBV12-4 to TRBJ1-4; 7 nucleotides align to TRBD1. This CDR3 comprises 13 residues. Trimming at V came to 4 bases and at J to 8 bases, leaving 4 bases not matched to a gene. The DNA of the CDR3 is TGTGCCAGCAGTTCCACACAGGGGGAAAAACTGTTTTTT. Its protein is CASSSTQGEKLFF.

The CDR3 sequence is CASSPGPTQGRPGELFF. The CDR3 DNA is TGTGCCAGCAGCCCCGGACCCACCCAGGGTCGCCCCGGGGAGCTGTTTTTT. The rearrangement links TRBV9 to TRBJ2-2, with D possibly TRBD1 on 5 matching bases. Germline values: CDR1 SGDLS, CDR2 YYNGEE. The CDR3 has 17 residues. V lost 4 bases, J lost 6 bases, and 22 bases lay in between.

The genes are TRBV5-8 and TRBJ2-3; 9 bases fit TRBD2. Per the germline V gene, CDR1 is SGHTS and CDR2 is YDEGEE. V lost 4 bases to trimming and J lost 2 bases; unmatched junction nucleotides: 8. The CDR3 is 16 residues long. The DNA for the CDR3 is TGTGCCAGCAGCCAAAGACTAGCGGTAACCACAGATACGCAGTATTTT. Amino acid sequence: CASSQRLAVTTDTQYF.

The chain combines TRBV7-2 with TRBJ2-7; 8 bases fit TRBD1. Germline CDR1 and CDR2: SGHTA and FQGNSA. V shed 5 bases, J shed 6 bases, and the junction held 9 bases outside the gene matches. The CDR3 covers 14 residues. In nucleotides, the CDR3 is TGTGCCAGCAGCCCGAGGACAGGGAACATCGAGCAGTACTTC. Encoded protein: CASSPRTGNIEQYF.

Turning to this clone: This same CDR3 is encoded by further DNA sequences in the sample. This rearrangement joins TRBV18 to TRBJ1-5; D perhaps matches TRBD1 (6 bases). There are 14 residues in the CDR3. Germline loops: CDR1 KGHSH, CDR2 LQKENI. Trimming removed 6 bases from V and 2 bases from J, with 11 bases in between. This chain's CDR3 is CASSPQGRNQPQHF. CDR3 sequence (DNA): TGTGCCAGCTCCCCGCAGGGGCGCAATCAGCCCCAGCATTTT.

The chain recombines TRBV19 with TRBJ1-3, with D possibly being TRBD1 (6 bases). Germline loops: CDR1 LNHDA, CDR2 SQIVND (reference sequence). V lost 7 bases and J 0 bases, leaving 16 bases between the germline ends. This CDR3 is 16 amino acids long. The CDR3 region has the DNA TGTGCCAGTATCCGGGGGGCGACAACCTCTGGAAACACCATATATTTT. Its translation: CASIRGATTSGNTIYF.

This clone occurred once. J is TRBJ2-7 and V is TRBV29-1; 9 bases are shared with TRBD2. This CDR3 is 13 amino acids long. The V segment lost 6 bases and the J segment 2 bases; nucleotides outside the gene matches: 5. Germline lookup yields CDR1 SQVTM and CDR2 ANQGSEA. Here the CDR3 DNA reads TGCAGCGTCGGAGTAGCGGGGGCCTACGAGCAGTACTTC. This codes for CSVGVAGAYEQYF.

The chain couples TRBV5-1 to TRBJ2-5, with a possible D match to TRBD2 (6 bases). The CDR3 covers 15 residues. CDR1 is SGHRS and CDR2 is YFSETQ in the germline V gene. V was cut by 0 bases and J by 1 base, with 10 bases left in between. The CDR3: CASSLGGGIQETQYF. In DNA form, the CDR3 reads TGCGCCAGCAGCTTGGGGGGCGGGATCCAAGAGACCCAGTACTTC.

This clone has just one count. V is TRBV2 and J is TRBJ2-3; 9 bases align to TRBD2. The CDR3 length is 15 residues. V lost 0 bases and J lost 10; bases outside the gene matches: 8. Germline loops: CDR1 SNHLY, CDR2 FYNNEI. The CDR3 reads CASSEATVLAGPQYF. The DNA of the CDR3 is TGTGCCAGCAGTGAAGCAACCGTACTAGCGGGTCCGCAGTATTTT. The variable domain in full, with the rest retrieved from reference TRBV2 and TRBJ2-3, is EPEVTQTPSHQVTQMGQEVILRCVPISNHLYFYWYRQILGQKVEFLVSFYNNEISEKSEIFDDQFSVERPDGSNFTLKIRSTKLEDSAMYFCASSEATVLAGPQYFGPGTRLTVL.

The chain carries TRBV23-1 and TRBJ1-4, with D unclear. TRBV23-1 is an ORF, with its function uncertain. This CDR3 comprises 12 residues. The V end was cut by 11 bases, the J end by 4 bases, with 11 bases between. As DNA, the CDR3 is TGCGCCCCTCAGGAGGGTAATGAAAAACTGTTTTTT. Residues: CAPQEGNEKLFF.

On this clone: The sample contains more than one DNA sequence encoding this CDR3. The rearrangement uses TRBV18 and TRBJ2-5; D is ambiguous. Trimming removed 3 bases from V and 1 base from J, with 3 bases in between. CDR1 is KGHSH and CDR2 is LQKENI in the germline V gene. This CDR3 contains 12 residues. CDR3 sequence: CASSPLQETQYF. The DNA of the CDR3 is TGTGCCAGCTCACCTCTCCAAGAGACCCAGTACTTC.

The CDR3, as DNA: TGTGCCAGCAGCCAAAAGAGACCTCTTATACGGACTAGCGGCACAGATACGCAGTATTTT. It specifies CASSQKRPLIRTSGTDTQYF. This sequence joins TRBV3-1 (or the pseudogene TRBV3-2) and TRBJ2-3; 9 nucleotides align to TRBD2. The CDR3 spans 20 residues. Unmatched junction bases numbered 16, after V lost 2 bases and J lost 1 base. The germline gives CDR1 LGHDT, CDR2 YNNKEL (reference sequence).

The chain is built from TRBV9 and TRBJ1-2; TRBD1 aligns across 7 bases. V was pared by 0 bases and J by 8 bases, with 7 bases of the junction left unmatched. CDR3 size: 14 residues. Per the germline V gene, CDR1 is SGDLS and CDR2 is YYNGEE. CDR3 sequence reads: CASSVEGGSRGYTF. CDR3 coding DNA: TGTGCCAGCAGCGTAGAAGGGGGCAGCAGGGGCTACACCTTC.

The V gene is TRBV14, the J gene TRBJ1-3, with D unresolved. This CDR3 has 15 residues. Germline values: CDR1 SGHDN, CDR2 FVKESK. Deletions cut 1 base from V and 5 bases from J, with 12 bases between. The CDR3 sequence: CASSQAGGSRNTIYF. In DNA, the CDR3 is TGTGCCAGCAGCCAAGCCGGAGGTTCAAGAAACACCATATATTTT.

V usage is TRBV18 and J usage is TRBJ1-6; TRBD1 aligns across 10 bases. The ends lost 2 bases at V and 2 bases at J; junction bases unmatched: 6. CDR1 is KGHSH and CDR2 is LQKENI in the germline V gene. There are 18 residues in the CDR3. The DNA for the CDR3 is TGTGCCAGCTCACCATCGGGACAGGGGAGCACCTATAATTCACCCCTCCACTTT. Translated: CASSPSGQGSTYNSPLHF.

This clone was observed a few times. The rearrangement links TRBV6-5 to TRBJ2-1, with D possibly being TRBD1 (6 bases). The CDR3 has 16 residues. The V gene lost 0 bases and the J gene lost 6 bases, with 15 bases spanning the gap. Germline CDR1 reads MNHEY; CDR2 reads SVGAGI. The CDR3 spells CASSYSNRAWGNEQFF. The CDR3 coding sequence is TGTGCCAGCAGTTACTCGAACAGGGCCTGGGGCAATGAGCAGTTCTTC.

There are a few counts of this clone. The rearrangement joins TRBV2 to TRBJ2-4, with D perhaps TRBD2 (6 bases). There are 15 residues in the CDR3. V shed 4 bases and J shed 7 bases, with 17 bases lying between them. Germline CDR1 is SNHLY and CDR2 is FYNNEI. The CDR3 reads CASSATGTYPNIQYF. The CDR3 DNA is TGTGCCAGCAGTGCAACGGGGACTTACCCCAACATTCAGTACTTC.

The chain joins TRBV6-6 to TRBJ2-1, with a possible D match to TRBD1 (5 bases). The CDR3 totals 12 residues. With 7 bases removed from V and 6 bases from J, the gap between germline ends came to 10 bases. Germline V gene lookup returns CDR1 MNHNY and CDR2 SVGAGI (reference sequence). CDR3 sequence: CASMTVSNEQFF. The CDR3 DNA reads as TGTGCCAGCATGACAGTATCCAATGAGCAGTTCTTC.

The genes are TRBV3-1 (or the pseudogene TRBV3-2) and TRBJ2-2, with a tentative D call TRBD2 (6 bases). The germline gives CDR1 LGHDT, CDR2 YNNKEL (reference sequence). This CDR3 is built from 15 residues. Trimming pared 4 bases from V and 1 base from J, leaving 10 bases between. CDR3 in DNA: TGTGCCAGCAGCCGGGGAGGACTGAACACCGGGGAGCTGTTTTTT. Its protein product is CASSRGGLNTGELFF.

The chain combines TRBV2 with TRBJ2-5; possibly TRBD2 for D (6 bases). This CDR3 is 16 amino acids long. V dropped 5 bases and J dropped 0 bases, with 16 bases sitting between them. Germline assignment: CDR1 SNHLY and CDR2 FYNNEI. Here the CDR3 reads CASSRPGLEHQETQYF. CDR3 DNA: TGTGCCAGCAGTCGCCCGGGACTGGAGCACCAAGAGACCCAGTACTTC.

The chain carries TRBV7-3 and TRBJ1-1; D gene ambiguous. CDR3 length: 13 amino acids. Per germline, CDR1 SGHTA and CDR2 FQGTGA. V lost 4 bases, J lost 0 bases, and 6 bases lay in between. The CDR3 bases are TGTGCCAGCAGCTACGGTTTGAACACTGAAGCTTTCTTT. Translating gives CASSYGLNTEAFF.

The chain employs TRBV29-1 and TRBJ2-7, with 9 bases fitting TRBD1. After removal of 3 bases from V and 2 bases from J, the junction contained 5 bases not matched to a gene. This CDR3 is 14 amino acids long. CDR1 and CDR2 from the germline V gene are SQVTM and ANQGSEA. The CDR3 protein is CSVDSGTGTYEQYF. The CDR3 nucleotides are TGCAGCGTTGATTCCGGGACAGGGACCTACGAGCAGTACTTC.

The J gene is TRBJ2-4, the V gene TRBV5-6, with D possibly matching TRBD1 (5 bases). Germline CDR1 reads SGHDT; CDR2 reads YYEEEE. This CDR3 is 14 amino acids long. V was shortened by 0 bases and J by 6 bases, with 10 bases between the two germline ends. The CDR3 DNA follows: TGTGCCAGCAGCTTGGTCATGGGGCCAAACATTCAGTACTTC. Translation gives CASSLVMGPNIQYF.

Only a few counts were recorded for this clone. This sequence joins TRBV19 and TRBJ1-6; possible D gene TRBD1, 6 bases. This CDR3 spans 14 amino acids. Trimming left V 6 bases short and J 8 bases short, with 14 bases between. Per germline, CDR1 LNHDA and CDR2 SQIVND (reference sequence). The CDR3 bases are TGTGCCAGTAGACGCCAGGGGTCGGATTCACCCCTCCACTTT. It specifies CASRRQGSDSPLHF.